Listed below are T cell receptor beta chains from one sample, sequenced in a study of shared clonotypes between healthy human individuals. The assay was immunoSEQ multiplex PCR, and TCRdb's table has in-frame clones only and misses some. This table has about 1 million clones, around four fifths appearing once. Input material: memory CD4+ T cells sorted from blood. Receptors were obtained from a man between 18 and 29 years old in good health. Both conserved end residues are part of each CDR3. A D gene is named only where the DNA matches it firmly. For some rows the clone size is stated as once, few or many, or as a class when expanded; others skip it.

j_gene | v_gene | abundance | d_gene | CDR3nt | CDR3aa
TRBJ1-2 | TRBV7-2 | . | . | TGTGCCAGCAGCTTAAACGGGCGGCAGGATGATGGCTACACCTTC | CASSLNGRQDDGYTF
TRBJ1-4 | TRBV4-1 | . | . | TGCGCCAGCAGCCCAAGGACGCAGGCAACTAATGAAAAACTGTTTTTT | CASSPRTQATNEKLFF
TRBJ2-1 | TRBV2 | . | TRBD2 | TGTGCCAGCGGTTCTAGCGGACCGTACAATGAGCAGTTCTTC | CASGSSGPYNEQFF
TRBJ2-3 | TRBV2 | . | TRBD2 | TGTGCCAGCCGCCGCGGGGGGCCCGCGGATACGCAGTATTTT | CASRRGGPADTQYF
TRBJ2-5 | TRBV6-1 | . | TRBD2 | TGTGCCAGCAGAGAACTAGCGGGGGGGGCGGAGACCCAGTACTTC | CASRELAGGAETQYF
TRBJ1-2 | TRBV28 | . | TRBD1 | TGTGCCAGCTCCATTGGGACAGCCTATGGCTACACCTTC | CASSIGTAYGYTF
TRBJ2-5 | TRBV6-6 | . | . | TGTGCCAGCAGTTTAGGATCGGCGGAGGGGACCCAGTACTTC | CASSLGSAEGTQYF
TRBJ2-3 | TRBV1 | . | . | TGCACCAGCAGCCTAGGGGGGAGCCTCACAGATACGCAGTATTTT | CTSSLGGSLTDTQYF
TRBJ1-3 | TRBV7-9 | . | TRBD1 | TGTGCCAGTAGACAGGGGGCGTCTGGAAACACCATATATTTT | CASRQGASGNTIYF
TRBJ2-2 | TRBV5-4 | . | . | TGTGCCAGCAGCGGTTTGGAGGCCGGGGAGCTGTTTTTT | CASSGLEAGELFF
TRBJ1-1 | TRBV6-1 | . | . | TGTGCCAGTCCGGGAGCGAGGGGAGGTGAAGCTTTCTTT | CASPGARGGEAFF
TRBJ2-2 | TRBV6-1 | once | . | TGTGCCAGCAGGCGGGGCACAGGGAAGGCCGGGGAGCTGTTTTTT | CASRRGTGKAGELFF
TRBJ1-4 | TRBV5-1 | many | TRBD1 | TGCGCCAGCAGCTGGAGGGACAGCTCAACTAATGAAAAACTGTTTTTT | CASSWRDSSTNEKLFF
TRBJ2-7 | TRBV6-5 | . | . | TGTGCCAGCAATTACACGAGACAGAGCTACGAGCAGTACTTC | CASNYTRQSYEQYF
TRBJ1-2 | TRBV30 | few | TRBD1 | TGTGCCTGGGGGACAGGGCATGGCTACACCTTC | CAWGTGHGYTF
TRBJ1-2 | TRBV19 | once | TRBD1 | TGTGCCAGCCGGGACAGGGGATCTAACTATGGCTACACCTTC | CASRDRGSNYGYTF
TRBJ2-5 | TRBV2 | . | . | TGTGCCAGCAGTTTAGGAAGTTTCCAAGAGACCCAGTACTTC | CASSLGSFQETQYF
TRBJ1-6 | TRBV19 | . | TRBD1 | TGTGCCAGTAGTACCACAGGGGATTCACCCCTCCACTTT | CASSTTGDSPLHF
TRBJ2-7 | TRBV28 | . | TRBD2 | TGTGCCAGCAGTACCTCCGGGACTACCAATTGGCAGCAGTACTTC | CASSTSGTTNWQQYF
TRBJ1-1 | TRBV10-2 | . | . | TGCGCCAGCAGTGAAGGTCAGGGCTCGAAGGGTCCCAAGTGGAACACTGAAGCTTTCTTT | CASSEGQGSKGPKWNTEAFF
TRBJ1-1 | TRBV12-5 | . | . | TGTGCTAGTGAAAACAGGGACACTGAAGCTTTCTTT | CASENRDTEAFF
TRBJ2-1 | TRBV28 | once | TRBD2 | TGTGCCAGCAGCCCAGGGGTAGCGGGGTCTAATGAGCAGTTCTTC | CASSPGVAGSNEQFF
TRBJ1-1 | TRBV4-1 | few | . | TGCGCCAGCAGCCACGCCACGGGGGGGCCGGCCCCCTTTGAAGCTTTCTTT | CASSHATGGPAPFEAFF
TRBJ2-3 | TRBV7-2 | once | . | TGTGCCAGCAGCAGACCTAGCACAGATACGCAGTATTTT | CASSRPSTDTQYF
TRBJ2-3 | TRBV25-1 | . | TRBD1 | TGTGCCAGCAGTATCGGGACAGACACAGATACGCAGTATTTT | CASSIGTDTDTQYF
TRBJ1-1 | TRBV21-1 | . | . | TGTGCCAGCAGCACCCCGGACAGGGGAACTGAAGCTTTCTTT | CASSTPDRGTEAFF
TRBJ2-7 | TRBV7-9 | . | . | TGTGCCAGCAGCCACGAAGGCACCGTGGAGTACTTC | CASSHEGTVEYF
TRBJ2-5 | TRBV7-9 | few | . | TGTGCCGTCGCGCCGGAGACCCAGTACTTC | CAVAPETQYF
TRBJ1-6 | TRBV7-2 | . | TRBD1 | TGTGCCAGCAGCTTAGAGGCCGGCAGGGGGTTGAGTTCACCCCTCCACTTT | CASSLEAGRGLSSPLHF
TRBJ2-3 | TRBV9 | . | TRBD2 | TGTGCCAGCAGCGTATCCCTAGCGGGAGTCGTAGATACGCAGTATTTT | CASSVSLAGVVDTQYF
TRBJ1-2 | TRBV28 | . | TRBD1 | TGTGCCAGCAGCTTAAGGGACAGGGCCTATGGCTACACCTTC | CASSLRDRAYGYTF
TRBJ2-7 | TRBV6-4 | . | . | TGTGCCAGCAGTGAACAGGGTGGGGGCGAGCAGTACTTC | CASSEQGGGEQYF